This entry lists 24 T cell receptor beta chains sequenced from one sample in a study of tumor and adjacent non-tumor tissue in lung cancer. TCRbeta libraries were built with three rounds of nested PCR, modified from ARM-PCR. Each CDR3 protein is one row after TCRdb ran MiXCR on the multiplex PCR reads. The data show approximately 71,000 distinct CDR3 sequences, with roughly 56% seen just once and around 21% held by the top ten. This sample's RNA came from whole unsorted tissue. Input material: lung tumor tissue. The receptors were sampled from a man aged 50-60 years with non-small cell lung cancer.

To note about this clonotype: Sequence at one end of the junction differs from germline and may be a read error. The chain links TRBV4-2 to TRBJ2-3; the D is unclear. CDR1 and CDR2 from the germline V gene are LGHNA and YNFKEQ. The CDR3 has 14 amino acids. CDR3 nucleotide sequence: TGTGCCAGCACCCTCGGACGCAGCACAAATACGCAGTATTTT. It encodes CASTLGRSTNTQYF.

About this clonotype itself: The germline gene is not matched at one end of the junction; a read error may be the cause. This chain links TRBV14 with TRBJ2-7; 11 bases fit TRBD2. Germline loops: CDR1 SGHDN, CDR2 FVKESK. CDR3 length equals 18 residues. This CDR3 is CVSSHAPGSGRVPYEQYF. The CDR3 DNA reads TGTGTCAGCAGCCACGCTCCAGGTAGCGGGAGGGTCCCCTACGAGCAGTACTTC.

This clonotype appeared once. This sequence may be a read error, since a much larger clone differs from it by one base. The chain links TRBV6-6 to TRBJ2-1; 8 nucleotides agree with TRBD2. Looked up from germline, CDR1 is MNHNY and CDR2 is SVGAGI (reference sequence). The length of the CDR3 is 16 residues. The CDR3 protein is CTSSPSIGGAFSEQFF. The CDR3 bases are TGTACCAGCAGTCCCTCCATCGGGGGGGCCTTCAGTGAGCAGTTCTTC.

This rearrangement joins TRBV5-1 to TRBJ2-3; TRBD2 might be the D (5 bases). V lost 1 base and J 2 bases, leaving 11 bases between the germline ends. This CDR3 has 15 amino acids. Germline assignment: CDR1 SGHRS and CDR2 YFSETQ. CDR3 nucleotide sequence: TGCGCCAGCAGCTTGAGAGCGGATTCCACAGATACGCAGTATTTT. Translating it yields CASSLRADSTDTQYF.

This clonotype was detected only a few times. Its ends do not fully match the called genes, so a read error is possible. This chain connects TRBV11-3 to TRBJ2-1; tentative D call: TRBD2 (6 bases). In germline, CDR1 is SGHNT, CDR2 YENEEA. The CDR3 extends over 12 amino acids. DNA for the CDR3: TGTGCTAGCGGCCTAGAACGGTCTGGGCTTGTCTTC. It specifies CASGLERSGLVF.

The chain is built from TRBV30 and TRBJ2-2; D not resolved. Germline V gene lookup returns CDR1 GTSNPN and CDR2 SVGIG (reference sequence). Trimming left V 0 bases short and J 3 bases short, with 17 bases between. The CDR3 loop spans 17 amino acids. CDR3 region: CAWSVPTGMRYTGELFF. The CDR3 nucleotides are TGTGCCTGGAGTGTACCAACTGGGATGCGTTACACCGGGGAGCTGTTTTTT.

The chain carries TRBV4-1 and TRBJ2-1; 11 bases line up with TRBD2. CDR1 is MGHRA and CDR2 is YSYEKL in the germline V gene. With V trimmed by 1 base and J by 1 base, 18 bases remained unmatched. The length of the CDR3 is 22 residues. CDR3 DNA sequence: TGCGCCAGCAGCCAAGTAGCCTGGCTAGCGGGAGGCCCGGGGCGATCCTACAATGAGCAGTTCTTC. Translating gives CASSQVAWLAGGPGRSYNEQFF.

As to this clonotype: The junction and the germline gene differ at one end; a read error may be behind it. The CDR3 DNA sequence: TGTGCCAACAGCTTCGGGACTAGTGGGGGGCCCACAGATACGCAGTATTTT. Translation: CANSFGTSGGPTDTQYF. The gene calls are TRBV11-3 and TRBJ2-3; 8 bases are a match to TRBD2. Germline V gene sequence: CDR1 SGHNT, CDR2 YENEEA. This CDR3 has 17 amino acids.

This chain links TRBV6-5 with TRBJ2-2; D gene unclear. Germline CDR1 MNHEY, CDR2 SVGAGI. Between the trimmed V and J ends, which lost 6 bases and 8 bases, there was a span of 13 bases. This CDR3 is 13 amino acids long. The DNA of the CDR3 is TGTGCCAGCAGATACACGACGTCTGGGGAGCTGTTTTTT. This gives the protein CASRYTTSGELFF.

The CDR3 sequence: CASSDGGAGYNEQFF. CDR3 nucleotide sequence: TGTGCCAGCAGTGATGGCGGAGCCGGTTACAATGAGCAGTTCTTC. V gene TRBV6-1 combines with J gene TRBJ2-1; the D is unclear. In germline, CDR1 is MNHNS, CDR2 SASEGT. Trimming shortened V by 3 bases and J by 4 bases, and 13 bases separated the two germline ends. This CDR3 has 15 residues.

Details on this clonotype: A read error may account for a junction end that differs from germline. J is TRBJ2-7 and V is TRBV6-1; D might be TRBD2 (5 bases). This CDR3 is built from 14 residues. CDR1 and CDR2 from the germline V gene are MNHNS and SASEGT. DNA for the CDR3: TGTGCCAGTAGTGAAGTAGTGGGAGAGTTCGAACAGTACTTC. Encoded protein: CASSEVVGEFEQYF.

As to this clonotype: This CDR3 fails to terminate in the conserved phenylalanine or tryptophan, so it likely reflects a read error. The chain uses TRBV28 and TRBJ2-7; a possible D gene is TRBD1 (5 bases). The CDR3 loop spans 13 amino acids. The germline gives CDR1 MDHEN, CDR2 SYDVKM. V lost 3 bases and J 3 bases, leaving 9 bases between the germline ends. DNA for the CDR3: TGTGCCAGCAGTTTCTCGACAGACTACGAGCAGTACCTC. This translates into CASSFSTDYEQYL.

The J gene is TRBJ2-4, the V gene TRBV20-1; D gene uncertain. The CDR3 totals 13 residues. The germline gives CDR1 DFQATT, CDR2 SNEGSKA (reference sequence). The ends were cut back, 4 bases at V and 1 base at J, with 8 bases in the middle. The CDR3 DNA is TGCAGTGCTAAGGACGATGCCAAAAACATTCAGTACTTC. The encoded protein is CSAKDDAKNIQYF.

Concerning this clonotype itself: A read error may produce the germline difference seen at one junction end. The chain carries TRBV4-1 and TRBJ2-1, with D possibly matching TRBD1 (5 bases). Looked up from germline, CDR1 is MGHRA and CDR2 is YSYEKL. This CDR3 is built from 14 residues. CDR3 coding DNA: TGCGCCAGCAACCAAGTTGACAGAAACAATGGGCAGTTCTTC. Translated: CASNQVDRNNGQFF.

The CDR3 nucleotides read TGTGCCTGGAGTCCTTACGGGGAGCTGTTTTTT. This translates into CAWSPYGELFF. The V gene is TRBV30, the J gene TRBJ2-2; unclear D gene. Deletions cut 2 bases from V and 7 bases from J, with 5 bases between. This CDR3 has 11 amino acids. CDR1 and CDR2 from the germline V gene are GTSNPN and SVGIG (reference sequence). The full variable domain, completed using reference TRBV30 and TRBJ2-2, is SQTIHQWPATLVQPVGSPLSLECTVEGTSNPNLYWYRQAAGRGLQLLFYSVGIGQISSEVPQNLSASRPQDRQFILSSKKLLLSDSGFYLCAWSPYGELFFGEGSRLTVL.

On this clonotype: A much larger clonotype is one base distant, so this may be a read error. The rearrangement joins TRBV24-1 to TRBJ2-1; tentative D call: TRBD1 (6 bases). From germline, CDR1 is KGHDR and CDR2 SFDVKD. Trimming cost V 6 bases and J 6 bases, with 14 bases left between them. The CDR3 sequence is 14 residues long. CDR3 nucleotide sequence: TGTGCCACCAGTACATACAGGGTCAGCAATGAGCAGTTCTTC. It is translated as CATSTYRVSNEQFF.

In its sample, this clonotype was seen many times. The chain recombines TRBV4-2 with TRBJ2-1, with 13 bases lining up with TRBD2. The CDR3 runs to 17 residues. The junction had 6 bases not matched to a gene; V was cut back by 3 bases and J by 4 bases. The germline V gene has CDR1 LGHNA and CDR2 YNFKEQ. This CDR3 reads CASSQGLAGSSYNEQFF. For the CDR3, the DNA is TGTGCCAGCAGCCAGGGACTAGCGGGATCTTCGTACAATGAGCAGTTCTTC.

CDR3 amino acids: CAWSSGKQPQHF. Written as DNA, the CDR3 is TGTGCCTGGAGTAGCGGGAAGCAGCCCCAGCATTTT. The chain couples TRBV30 to TRBJ1-5; D unclear. Trimming stripped 2 bases from V and 7 bases from J, with 9 bases between. The CDR3 consists of 12 residues. Germline CDR1 and CDR2: GTSNPN and SVGIG (reference sequence).

With respect to this clonotype: This CDR3 fails to terminate in the conserved phenylalanine or tryptophan, so it likely reflects a read error. The genes are TRBV5-5 and TRBJ1-1; D gene ambiguous. The CDR3 is 12 residues long. Germline V CDR1 and CDR2: SGHKS, YYEKEE (reference sequence). V was cut by 0 bases and J by 11 bases, with 11 bases left in between. CDR3 residues: CASSLDWRDAFL. For the CDR3, the DNA is TGTGCCAGCAGCTTGGATTGGAGGGATGCTTTCCTT.

As regards this clonotype: Mismatch with germline at one junction end may stem from a read error. The J gene is TRBJ2-1, the V gene TRBV5-1; possible D gene TRBD2, 5 bases. The CDR3 extends over 15 amino acids. Germline CDR1 and CDR2: SGHRS and YFSETQ. The CDR3 DNA sequence: TGCGCCAACAGCGTGAGCGGAAACGGGCCCAATGAGCAGTTCTTC. Amino acid sequence: CANSVSGNGPNEQFF.

The rearrangement joins TRBV12-3 or TRBV12-4 to TRBJ2-1; 9 nucleotides match TRBD2. J gave up 2 bases and V 9 bases, and 8 bases lay outside the gene matches. CDR3 length: 15 amino acids. CDR3 nucleotides: TGTGCCAGTACCTTAGCGGGGGCCACCTACAATGAGCAGTTCTTC. It encodes CASTLAGATYNEQFF.

With regard to this clonotype: A read error may produce the germline difference seen at one junction end. The rearrangement joins TRBV11-3 to TRBJ2-3; D is perhaps TRBD2 (6 bases). There are 15 residues in the CDR3. Looked up from germline, CDR1 is SGHNT and CDR2 is YENEEA. The chain's CDR3 is CASSAGSSGTDTQYF. CDR3 coding DNA: TGTGCCAGCAGCGCCGGGAGCAGCGGCACGGATACGCAGTATTTT.

With regard to this clonotype: At one end the junction does not follow the germline gene, possibly because of a read error. This chain uses TRBV6-1 with TRBJ2-7; no definite D call. CDR3 length: 15 residues. Germline V CDR1 and CDR2: MNHNS, SASEGT. The CDR3 protein is CTSSEAVSLSYEQYF. The DNA of the CDR3 is TGTACCAGCAGTGAAGCTGTGAGCCTCTCCTACGAGCAGTACTTC.

This clonotype has only one observation. At one of its ends the junction is not consistent with the germline gene, which may arise from a read error. This sequence joins TRBV24-1 and TRBJ2-1; D is tentatively TRBD1 or TRBD2 (6 bases each). CDR3 length: 15 residues. From germline, CDR1 is KGHDR and CDR2 SFDVKD. In DNA form, the CDR3 reads TGTGCCACCAGTGATCGGAGGGCCGGGGACAATGTGCAGTTCTTC. Protein: CATSDRRAGDNVQFF.